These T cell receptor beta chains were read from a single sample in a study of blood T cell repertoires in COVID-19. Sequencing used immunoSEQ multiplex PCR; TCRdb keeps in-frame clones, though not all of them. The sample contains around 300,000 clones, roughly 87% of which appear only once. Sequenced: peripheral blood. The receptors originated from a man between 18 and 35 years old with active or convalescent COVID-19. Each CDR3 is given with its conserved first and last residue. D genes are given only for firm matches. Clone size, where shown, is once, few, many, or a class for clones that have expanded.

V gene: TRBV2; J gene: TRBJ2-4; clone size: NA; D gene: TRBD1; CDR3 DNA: TGTGCCAGCAGATCAGGGGGCAGTTTAAACATTCAGTACTTC; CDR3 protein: CASRSGGSLNIQYF
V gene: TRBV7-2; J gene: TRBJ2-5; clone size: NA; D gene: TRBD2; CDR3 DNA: TGTGCCAGCAGCTTTTTGCGGGGGGTCCAAGAGACCCAGTACTTC; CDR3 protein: CASSFLRGVQETQYF
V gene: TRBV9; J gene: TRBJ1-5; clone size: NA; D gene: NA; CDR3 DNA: TGTGCCAGCAGCCCAGAAGGGGGTCAGCCCCAGCATTTT; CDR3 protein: CASSPEGGQPQHF
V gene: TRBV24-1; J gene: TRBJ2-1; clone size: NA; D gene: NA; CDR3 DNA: TGTGCCACCAGTGACTACGGCAGGGAGCAGTTCTTC; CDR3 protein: CATSDYGREQFF
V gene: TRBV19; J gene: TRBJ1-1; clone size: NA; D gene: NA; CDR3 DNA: TGTGCCAGTACCAAAAACCCCGGCGGCTTGAACACTGAAGCTTTCTTT; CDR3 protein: CASTKNPGGLNTEAFF
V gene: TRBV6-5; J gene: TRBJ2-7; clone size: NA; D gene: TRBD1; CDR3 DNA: TGTGCCAGCAGAGCCGGGACAGGGGTTTTTTCGTACTTC; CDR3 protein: CASRAGTGVFSYF
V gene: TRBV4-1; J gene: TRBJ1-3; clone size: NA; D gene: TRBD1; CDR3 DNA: TGCGCCAGCAGCCACGGGACAGGGACCTCTGGAAACACCATATATTTT; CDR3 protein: CASSHGTGTSGNTIYF
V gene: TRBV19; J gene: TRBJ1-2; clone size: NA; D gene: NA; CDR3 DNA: TGTGCCAGTAGTCCCGGGGGAACCGGAGGGAACTATGGCTACACCTTC; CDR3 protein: CASSPGGTGGNYGYTF
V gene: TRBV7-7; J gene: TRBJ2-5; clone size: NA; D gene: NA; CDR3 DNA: TGTGCCAGCAGCTTAGTGACAAACCAAGAGACCCAGTACTTC; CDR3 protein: CASSLVTNQETQYF
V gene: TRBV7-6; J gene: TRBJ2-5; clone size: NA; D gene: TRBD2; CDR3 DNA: TGTGCCAGCAGCTTAGGCTCTGGCGGGGGTTGGGTTCCCCAGTACTTC; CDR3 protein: CASSLGSGGGWVPQYF
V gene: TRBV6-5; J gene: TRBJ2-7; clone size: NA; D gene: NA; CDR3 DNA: TGTGCCAGCACCGGAGTCAACTCCTACGAGCAGTACTTC; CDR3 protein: CASTGVNSYEQYF
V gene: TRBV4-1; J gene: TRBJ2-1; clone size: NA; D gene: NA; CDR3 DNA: TGCGCCAGCAGCCAAGGGGAGAATGAGCAGTTCTTC; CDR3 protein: CASSQGENEQFF
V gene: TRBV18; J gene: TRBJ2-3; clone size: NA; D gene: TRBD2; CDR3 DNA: TGTGCCAGCTCATTACAGGCGGGGGAGAACACAGATACGCAGTATTTT; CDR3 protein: CASSLQAGENTDTQYF
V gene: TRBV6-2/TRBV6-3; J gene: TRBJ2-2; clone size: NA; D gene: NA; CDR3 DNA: TGTGCCAGCAGTTATGAGTTCCCCGGGGAGCTGTTTTTT; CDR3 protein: CASSYEFPGELFF
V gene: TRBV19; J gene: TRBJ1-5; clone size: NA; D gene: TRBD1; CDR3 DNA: TGTGCCAGTAGTCTGACCGACAGGGGCAATCAGCCCCAGCATTTT; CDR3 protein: CASSLTDRGNQPQHF
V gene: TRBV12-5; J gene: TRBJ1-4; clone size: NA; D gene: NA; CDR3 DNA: TGTGCTAGTGGTTCGGAGGGGTTTACTAATGAAAAACTGTTTTTT; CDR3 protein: CASGSEGFTNEKLFF
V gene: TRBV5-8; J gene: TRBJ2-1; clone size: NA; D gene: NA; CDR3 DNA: TGTGCCAGCAGCTTGGACTGGAGCTCCTACAATGAGCAGTTCTTC; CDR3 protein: CASSLDWSSYNEQFF
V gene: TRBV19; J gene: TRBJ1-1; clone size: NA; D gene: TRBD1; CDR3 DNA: TGTGCCAGTAGTGCAAACGGACAGGGCACGCTAAACACTGAAGCTTTCTTT; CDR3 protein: CASSANGQGTLNTEAFF
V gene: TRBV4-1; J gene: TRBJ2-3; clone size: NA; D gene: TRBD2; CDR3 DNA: TGCGCCAGCAGCCCGGGACTAGCGGATTGGGGAGAAAAAGATACGCAGTATTTT; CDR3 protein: CASSPGLADWGEKDTQYF
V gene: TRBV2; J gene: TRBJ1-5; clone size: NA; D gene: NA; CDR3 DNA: TGTGCCAGCAGTAAGTCAGCCTTATCAGGGGATTGGAATCAGCCCCAGCATTTT; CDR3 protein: CASSKSALSGDWNQPQHF
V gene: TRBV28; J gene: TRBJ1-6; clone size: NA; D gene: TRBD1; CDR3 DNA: TGTGCCAGCAGTCCGGGACAGGAGGGGTCACCCCTCCACTTT; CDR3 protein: CASSPGQEGSPLHF
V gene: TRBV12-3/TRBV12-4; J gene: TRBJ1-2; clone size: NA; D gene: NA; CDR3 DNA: TGTGCCAGCAGCCGAGTCGATGGCTACACCTTC; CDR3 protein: CASSRVDGYTF
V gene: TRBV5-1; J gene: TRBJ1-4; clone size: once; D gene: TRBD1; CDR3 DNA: TGCGCCAGCAGCCCGGGACAGGGGGTGAATGAAAAACTGTTTTTT; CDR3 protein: CASSPGQGVNEKLFF
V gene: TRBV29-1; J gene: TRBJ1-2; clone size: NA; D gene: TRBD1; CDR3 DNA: TGCAGCGTTGACGGAGGTGACAGGGGGAATTATGGCTACACCTTC; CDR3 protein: CSVDGGDRGNYGYTF
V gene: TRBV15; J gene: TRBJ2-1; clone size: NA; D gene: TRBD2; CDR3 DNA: TGTGCCACCAGCAGACCGGGACGGGAGGGCAATGAGCAGTTCTTC; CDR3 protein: CATSRPGREGNEQFF
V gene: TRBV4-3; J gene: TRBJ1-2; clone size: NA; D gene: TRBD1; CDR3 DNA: TGCGCCAGCAGCCAAGATCGTACCAGGGGGTCCTATGGCTACACCTTC; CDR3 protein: CASSQDRTRGSYGYTF
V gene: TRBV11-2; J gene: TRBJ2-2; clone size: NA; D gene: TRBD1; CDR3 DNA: TGTGCCAGCAGCCCGAGGCCGGGACAGGGGGCGGTCATCGGGGAGCTGTTTTTT; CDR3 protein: CASSPRPGQGAVIGELFF
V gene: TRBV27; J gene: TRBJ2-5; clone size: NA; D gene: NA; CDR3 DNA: TGTGCCAGCAGTGACAGTGTGAAAGAGACCCAGTACTTC; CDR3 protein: CASSDSVKETQYF
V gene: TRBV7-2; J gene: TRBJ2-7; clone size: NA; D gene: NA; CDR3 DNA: TGTGCCAGCAGCTTTGGGGGGACTGTCGACGAGCAGTACTTC; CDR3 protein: CASSFGGTVDEQYF
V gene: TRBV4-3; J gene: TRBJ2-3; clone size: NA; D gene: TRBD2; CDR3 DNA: TGCGCCAGCAGCCAGGGGACTAGCGGGGGGGGTACAGATACGCAGTATTTT; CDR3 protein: CASSQGTSGGGTDTQYF
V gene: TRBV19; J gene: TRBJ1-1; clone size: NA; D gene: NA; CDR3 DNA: TGTGCCAGTAGTATAGCGCTAGGTGAAGCTTTCTTT; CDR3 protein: CASSIALGEAFF
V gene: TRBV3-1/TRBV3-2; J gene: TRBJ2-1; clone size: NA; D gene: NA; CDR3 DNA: TGTGCCAGCAGCCAACCCCTGCGTCCGCCCCACAATGAGCAGTTCTTC; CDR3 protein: CASSQPLRPPHNEQFF
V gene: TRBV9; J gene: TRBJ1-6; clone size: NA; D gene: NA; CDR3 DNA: TGTGCCAGCAGCGTAGGTGGCAGCTCCTATAATTCACCCCTCCACTTT; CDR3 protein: CASSVGGSSYNSPLHF
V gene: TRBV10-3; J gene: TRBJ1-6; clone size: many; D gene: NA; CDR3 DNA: TGTGCCATCAGTGAGTCGAGGCAGCACAATTCACCCCTCCACTTT; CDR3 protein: CAISESRQHNSPLHF
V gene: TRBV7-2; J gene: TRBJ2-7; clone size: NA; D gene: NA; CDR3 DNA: TGTGCCAGCAGCACCCCGGGGGCTCTGGACAGGAGGTACTTC; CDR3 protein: CASSTPGALDRRYF
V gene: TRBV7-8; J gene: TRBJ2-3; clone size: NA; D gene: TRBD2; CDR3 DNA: TGTGCCAGCAGCCCCCCCCTAGGGCTAGCGGGGAGTGATACGCAGTATTTT; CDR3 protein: CASSPPLGLAGSDTQYF
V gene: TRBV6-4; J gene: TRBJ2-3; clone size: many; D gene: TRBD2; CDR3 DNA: TGTGCCAGCAGTGAATCGGGAGGAACCACAGATACGCAGTATTTT; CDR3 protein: CASSESGGTTDTQYF
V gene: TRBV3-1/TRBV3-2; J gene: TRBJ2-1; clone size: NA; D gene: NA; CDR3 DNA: TGTGCCAGCAGCCAAGTGTCAGGGGACGGTGGTGAGCAGTTCTTC; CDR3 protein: CASSQVSGDGGEQFF
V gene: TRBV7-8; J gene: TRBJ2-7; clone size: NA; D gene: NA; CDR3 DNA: TGTGCCAGCAGCTTAGCGGAGAGCTCCTACGAGCAGTACTTC; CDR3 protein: CASSLAESSYEQYF
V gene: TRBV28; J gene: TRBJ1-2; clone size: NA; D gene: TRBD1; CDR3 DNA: TGTGCCAGCAGTACGGGACAGTGGAATCTTTATGGCTACACCTTC; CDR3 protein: CASSTGQWNLYGYTF
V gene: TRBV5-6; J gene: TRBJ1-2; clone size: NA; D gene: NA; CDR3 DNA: TGTGCCAGCAGCTTGCCGGTCTATGGCTACACCTTC; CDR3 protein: CASSLPVYGYTF
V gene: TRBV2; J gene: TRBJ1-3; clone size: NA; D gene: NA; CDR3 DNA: TGTGCCAGCATGTTTTGGACAAACCACTTCCCTGGAAACACCATATATTTT; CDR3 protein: CASMFWTNHFPGNTIYF
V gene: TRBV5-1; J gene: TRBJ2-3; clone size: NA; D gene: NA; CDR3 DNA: TGCGCCAGCAGCTTGTTTGAGGTTAGCACAGATACGCAGTATTTT; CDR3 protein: CASSLFEVSTDTQYF
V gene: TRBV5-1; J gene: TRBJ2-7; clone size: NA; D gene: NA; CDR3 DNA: TGCGCCAGCAGCACCGGGAAACAGGGTTCCCCACACTTC; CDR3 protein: CASSTGKQGSPHF
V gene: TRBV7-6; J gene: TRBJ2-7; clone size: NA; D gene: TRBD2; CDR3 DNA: TGTGCCAGCAGCTTATCTAGCGGCCCTTCCTACGAGCAGTACTTC; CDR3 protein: CASSLSSGPSYEQYF